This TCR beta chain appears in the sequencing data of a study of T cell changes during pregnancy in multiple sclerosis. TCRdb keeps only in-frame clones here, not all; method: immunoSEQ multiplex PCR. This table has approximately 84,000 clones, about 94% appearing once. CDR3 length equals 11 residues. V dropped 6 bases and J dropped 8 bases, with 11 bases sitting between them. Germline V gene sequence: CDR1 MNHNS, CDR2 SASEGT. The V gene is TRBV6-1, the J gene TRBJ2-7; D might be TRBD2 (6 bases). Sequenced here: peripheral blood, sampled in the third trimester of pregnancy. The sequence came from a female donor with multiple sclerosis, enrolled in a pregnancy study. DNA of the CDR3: TGTGCCAGCAGACTGCGGGGAAAGCAGTACTTC. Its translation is CASRLRGKQYF.